The 20 T cell receptor beta chains in this list originate from one sample, sequenced in a study of blood T cell repertoires in COVID-19. Assay used: immunoSEQ multiplex PCR; TCRdb lists only in-frame clones, some missing. The table shows about 400,000 clones, with roughly 87% occurring only once. The sequenced sample consisted of PBMCs or T cells enriched from blood (not recorded which). These receptors were taken from a woman in her twenties or thirties who had recovered from COVID-19.

A few counts support this clone. The chain recombines TRBV5-4 with TRBJ2-7; D is ambiguous. CDR1 and CDR2 from the germline V gene are SGHNT and YYREEE (reference sequence). This CDR3 region has 14 residues. Trimming shortened V by 1 base and J by 2 bases, and 10 bases separated the two germline ends. For the CDR3, the DNA is TGTGCCAGCAGCTTGTACAGCACAGCCTACGAGCAGTACTTC. Translated, it gives CASSLYSTAYEQYF.

The rearrangement links TRBV3-1 (or the pseudogene TRBV3-2) to TRBJ2-3; 14 bases agree with TRBD2. CDR1 is LGHDT, CDR2 YNNKEL, per germline (reference sequence). The CDR3 runs to 16 residues. J was trimmed by 6 bases and V by 5 bases; bases with no gene match: 7. CDR3 in amino acids: CASSSRLAGGPDTQYF. CDR3 coding DNA: TGTGCCAGCAGCTCCCGACTAGCGGGGGGGCCGGATACGCAGTATTTT.

This clone was counted only a few times. The gene calls are TRBV6-5 and TRBJ1-2; D is unclear. The germline gives CDR1 MNHEY, CDR2 SVGAGI. Trimming left V 7 bases short and J 7 bases short, with 22 bases between. This CDR3 comprises 15 residues. This chain's CDR3 is CASTLLGSGKSGYTF. CDR3 DNA sequence: TGTGCCAGCACCCTACTAGGGAGTGGGAAGAGTGGCTACACCTTC.

This chain uses TRBV24-1 with TRBJ2-7, with D possibly TRBD1 on 6 matching bases. The V gene lost 5 bases and the J gene lost 5 bases, with 12 bases spanning the gap. CDR3 length: 13 amino acids. From germline, CDR1 is KGHDR and CDR2 SFDVKD. CDR3 bases: TGTGCCACCAGTGGCTTCAGGGGCCACGAGCAGTACTTC. It codes for CATSGFRGHEQYF.

The rearrangement joins TRBV6-5 to TRBJ1-5; 10 bases match TRBD1. This CDR3 has 13 amino acids. The V gene's germline CDR1 is MNHEY and CDR2 SVGAGI. J gave up 7 bases and V 6 bases, and 3 bases lay outside the gene matches. The CDR3 coding sequence is TGTGCCAGCAGGACAGGGGGCCGCCAGCCCCAGCATTTT. Translating it yields CASRTGGRQPQHF.

The chain is built from TRBV6-5 and TRBJ2-5, with TRBD1 as a possible D gene (5 bases). The germline V gene encodes CDR1 MNHEY and CDR2 SVGAGI. The length of the CDR3 is 12 residues. The V end lost 6 bases, the J end lost 9 bases, and 14 bases lay between the germline ends. CDR3 region: CASSPQGRAQYF. The CDR3 DNA reads TGTGCCAGCAGCCCCCAGGGTAGGGCCCAGTACTTC.

V and J are TRBV7-9 and TRBJ1-2; D unresolved. The CDR3 is made up of 12 amino acids. Germline V gene data show CDR1 as SEHNR and CDR2 as FQNEAQ (reference sequence). Trimming cost V 5 bases and J 7 bases, with 11 bases left between them. The CDR3 nucleotides are TGTGCCAGCAGCCTCTCTATAAGTGGCTACACCTTC. Amino acid sequence: CASSLSISGYTF. Complete variable domain (other parts from reference TRBV7-9 and TRBJ1-2): DTGVSQNPRHKITKRGQNVTFRCDPISEHNRLYWYRQTLGQGPEFLTYFQNEAQLEKSRLLSDRFSAERPKGSFSTLEIQRTEQGDSAMYLCASSLSISGYTFGSGTRLTVV.

V and J are TRBV7-8 and TRBJ2-5; 7 bases line up with TRBD1. CDR1 and CDR2 from the germline V gene are SGHVS and FQNEAQ. The CDR3 length is 14 residues. As DNA, the CDR3 is TGTGCGAGCGGCTCCGGGACAGACCAAGAGACCCAGTACTTC. This codes for CASGSGTDQETQYF.

The chain employs TRBV2 and TRBJ1-1; a possible D gene is TRBD1 (6 bases). With 8 bases removed from V and 11 bases from J, the gap between germline ends came to 21 bases. The CDR3 sequence is 13 residues long. Germline V gives CDR1 SNHLY, CDR2 FYNNEI. This CDR3 reads CASRTPTGPRAFF. In nucleotides, the CDR3 is TGTGCCAGCCGCACACCCACAGGGCCGCGGGCTTTCTTT.

The chain links TRBV5-4 to TRBJ2-3; TRBD1 agrees at 7 bases. The CDR3 runs to 15 residues. Losses at the gene ends were 1 base for V and 5 bases for J; bases not matched to a gene: 7. Germline loops: CDR1 SGHNT, CDR2 YYREEE (reference sequence). Here the CDR3 reads CASSLQQGSGDTQYF. CDR3 nucleotides: TGTGCCAGCAGCTTGCAACAGGGGTCAGGAGATACGCAGTATTTT.

For this clone: Other DNA sequences in this specimen translate into the identical CDR3. This chain uses TRBV20-1 with TRBJ1-5; TRBD1 matches at 9 bases. The CDR3 sequence is 15 residues long. The ends lost 3 bases at V and 3 bases at J; junction bases unmatched: 6. Germline values: CDR1 DFQATT, CDR2 SNEGSKA (reference sequence). The CDR3 DNA reads TGCAGTGCTAGTCCCGGGACAGGGTTCAATCAGCCCCAGCATTTT. It is translated as CSASPGTGFNQPQHF.

The rearrangement joins TRBV5-4 to TRBJ2-3, with 7 bases lining up with TRBD2. Germline lookup yields CDR1 SGHNT and CDR2 YYREEE (reference sequence). This CDR3 spans 16 amino acids. J lost 1 base, V lost 4 bases, and 9 bases had no gene match. DNA of the CDR3: TGTGCCAGCAGCCGTCTCTCGGCGGGGGGCACAGATACGCAGTATTTT. It specifies CASSRLSAGGTDTQYF.

The chain recombines TRBV11-2 with TRBJ2-7; 7 bases are shared with TRBD1. CDR3 length equals 15 residues. The V gene end was trimmed by 5 bases and the J gene end by 5 bases; junction bases not matched to a gene: 12. Germline assignment: CDR1 SGHAT and CDR2 FQNNGV. As DNA, the CDR3 is TGTGCCAGCAGCCTCATGGGGCAGGGGGTGCACGAGCAGTACTTC. It codes for CASSLMGQGVHEQYF.

The chain couples TRBV16 to TRBJ1-1; no clear D. The germline gives CDR1 KGHSY, CDR2 FQNENV. The CDR3 covers 13 residues. Trimming pared 0 bases from V and 7 bases from J, leaving 9 bases between. This chain's CDR3 is CASSQSTRDEAFF. The CDR3 coding sequence is TGTGCCAGCAGCCAATCAACTAGGGATGAAGCTTTCTTT.

The V gene is TRBV10-3, the J gene TRBJ2-3; 8 bases agree with TRBD1. Germline assignment: CDR1 ENHRY and CDR2 SYGVKD. CDR3 size: 15 residues. The trim removed 6 bases at V and 0 bases at J, leaving 5 bases unmatched. The DNA for the CDR3 is TGTGCCATCAGCGGCGGACAGGGTAGCACAGATACGCAGTATTTT. This sequence encodes CAISGGQGSTDTQYF.

The chain joins TRBV19 to TRBJ1-5; TRBD1 matches at 7 bases. The length of the CDR3 is 17 residues. J was trimmed by 3 bases and V by 2 bases; bases with no gene match: 10. Germline CDR1 reads LNHDA; CDR2 reads SQIVND (reference sequence). The CDR3 nucleotides are TGTGCCAGTAGTATAAGGGACAGCCTCCCATACAATCAGCCCCAGCATTTT. This gives the protein CASSIRDSLPYNQPQHF.

This clone is a singleton in its sample. V and J are TRBV19 and TRBJ2-1; 7 bases map to TRBD2. Trimming took 3 bases from V and 7 from J; bases not matched to a gene: 9. The length of the CDR3 is 15 residues. Per germline, CDR1 LNHDA and CDR2 SQIVND (reference sequence). This CDR3 is CASSMGVAAGNEQFF. In nucleotides, the CDR3 is TGTGCCAGTAGTATGGGGGTCGCAGCGGGAAATGAGCAGTTCTTC.

This rearrangement joins TRBV27 to TRBJ2-7; the match to TRBD2 covers 10 bases. J was trimmed by 6 bases and V by 2 bases; bases with no gene match: 7. The CDR3 extends over 15 amino acids. Germline CDR1 MNHEY, CDR2 SMNVEV (reference sequence). In nucleotides, the CDR3 is TGTGCCAGCAGTTTAGCTCAGGGACTAGCGCTCGAGCAGTACTTC. Amino acids: CASSLAQGLALEQYF.

In this sample, this clone turned up a few times. The chain is built from TRBV6-2 or TRBV6-3 and TRBJ1-1; D might be TRBD1 (5 bases). V shed 4 bases and J shed 5 bases, with 8 bases lying between them. Germline V gene lookup returns CDR1 MNHEY and CDR2 SVGEGT. This CDR3 spans 12 amino acids. Here the CDR3 reads CASSLTVTEAFF. The CDR3 DNA reads as TGTGCCAGCAGTTTGACAGTTACTGAAGCTTTCTTT.

DNA for the CDR3: TGCAGCGTCCCGACAGGGAGCAATGAGCAGTTCTTC. It is translated as CSVPTGSNEQFF. This sequence joins TRBV29-1 and TRBJ2-1; TRBD1 matches 7 bases. The trim removed 6 bases at V and 6 bases at J, leaving 5 bases unmatched. This CDR3 is 12 amino acids long. Germline CDR1 SQVTM, CDR2 ANQGSEA.